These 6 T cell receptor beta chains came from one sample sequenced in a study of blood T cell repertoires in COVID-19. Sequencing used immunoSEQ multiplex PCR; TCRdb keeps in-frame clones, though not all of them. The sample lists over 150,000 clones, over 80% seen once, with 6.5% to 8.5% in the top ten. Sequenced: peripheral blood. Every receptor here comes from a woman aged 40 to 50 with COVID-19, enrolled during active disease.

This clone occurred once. The CDR3 loop reads CASSLIGTDTQYF. CDR3 DNA sequence: TGTGCCAGCAGCTTGATAGGCACAGATACGCAGTATTTT. The rearrangement uses TRBV7-2 and TRBJ2-3, with D unresolved. Trimming pared 3 bases from V and 1 base from J, leaving 5 bases between. The CDR3 contains 13 residues. Per germline, CDR1 SGHTA and CDR2 FQGNSA.

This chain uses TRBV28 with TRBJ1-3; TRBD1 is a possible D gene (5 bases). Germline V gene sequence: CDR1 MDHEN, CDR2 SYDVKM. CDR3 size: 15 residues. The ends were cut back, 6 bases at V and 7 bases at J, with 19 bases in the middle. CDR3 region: CASSLPGGSRNTIYF. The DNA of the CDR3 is TGTGCCAGCAGCCTTCCGGGGGGTTCCAGGAACACCATATATTTT.

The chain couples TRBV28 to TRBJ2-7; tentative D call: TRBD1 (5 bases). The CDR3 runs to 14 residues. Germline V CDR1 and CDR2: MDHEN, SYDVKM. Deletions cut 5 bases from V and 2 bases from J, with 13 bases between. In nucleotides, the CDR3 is TGTGCCAGCAGTCCTGTCCGACAGACCTACGAGCAGTACTTC. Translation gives CASSPVRQTYEQYF.

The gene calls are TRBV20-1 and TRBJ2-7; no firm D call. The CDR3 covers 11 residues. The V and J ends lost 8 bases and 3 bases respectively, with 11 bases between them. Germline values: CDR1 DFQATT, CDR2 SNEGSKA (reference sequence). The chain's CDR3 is CSSHLVYEQYF. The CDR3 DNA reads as TGCAGTTCACACCTCGTCTACGAGCAGTACTTC.

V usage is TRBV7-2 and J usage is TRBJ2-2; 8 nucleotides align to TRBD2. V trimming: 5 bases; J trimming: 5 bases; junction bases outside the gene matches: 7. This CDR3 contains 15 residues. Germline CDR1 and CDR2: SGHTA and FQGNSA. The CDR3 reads CASSPRGGETGELFF. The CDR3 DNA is TGTGCCAGCAGCCCCCGGGGGGGCGAGACCGGGGAGCTGTTTTTT.

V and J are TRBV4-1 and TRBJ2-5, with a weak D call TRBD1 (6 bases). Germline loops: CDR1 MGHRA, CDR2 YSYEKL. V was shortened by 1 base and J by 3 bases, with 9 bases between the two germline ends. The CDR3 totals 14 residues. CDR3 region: CASSQGRDKETQYF. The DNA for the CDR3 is TGCGCCAGCAGCCAAGGTCGGGACAAAGAGACCCAGTACTTC.